The present T cell receptor beta chain was sequenced within a study of cytomegalovirus exposure and HLA in healthy donors (dated by TCRdb to the late 2010s). Concerning the study at large: An earlier analysis of roughly 500 of the donors reported 250 to 300 Gb of sequence data and 100 million to 120 million unique TCR beta sequences obtained from about 170 million T cells. Around 320 gigabases of sequencing data and tens of millions of unique TCR sequences were included in an early release covering about 600 HLA-typed donors. Of the 300 to 450 genotyped donors, roughly 80% were placed in the genetic ancestry cluster associated with self-reported Caucasian donors. The study was designed to test whether signatures of past pathogen exposure could be identified by cataloging public T cell receptors. The study used immunosequencing to profile the T cell repertoires of some 600 subjects and linked those repertoires to cytomegalovirus serostatus. Besides the first cohort of roughly 640 subjects, a separate validation cohort made up of some 110 different subjects was used. The study combined high-throughput TCR immunosequencing, statistical association of individual TCRs with disease status, and machine learning to predict cytomegalovirus infection status. A later analysis re-examined previously published TCR beta repertoires from hundreds of donors and added high-resolution HLA genotyping to investigate patterns of TCR occurrence. Rather than drawing on any new phenotypic data, the later analysis identified candidate immune exposures from TCR beta sequences and the way those sequences occurred across donors. An earlier analysis of around 580 of the donors used high-throughput TCR beta sequencing to judge whether each TCR beta V gene segment behaved as functional or pseudogenic. Donor age, sex, ethnicity and CMV serostatus were compiled alongside the repertoire data. A later genetic analysis used genome-wide SNP genotypes for 398 of the 666 donors, treating that subset as a discovery cohort. Every discovery cohort repertoire had been produced on one sequencing platform. HLA typing included class I and class II loci at four-digit resolution. Typing coverage varied by locus: roughly 629-640 donors for A, B, C, DRB1 and DQB1; around 560 for DQA1; more than 600 for DPA1; around 450 for DPB1. Roughly five DR-DQ haplotypes were treated as single units for association and clustering because of strong linkage in the cohort. Across 300 to 500 genotyped donors of the cohort, an average of roughly 200,000 unique TCR beta nucleotide sequences per donor were sequenced, and 15% to 20% of those sequences were non-productive. On the study overall, not on this receptor specifically: Several of the top co-occurrence clusters appeared to be linked to parvovirus B19, influenza, CMV and Epstein-Barr virus, according to a later analysis. A few of the identified cytomegalovirus-associated TCR beta chains were confirmed in vitro to be specific for cytomegalovirus antigens. A further reported finding was that TCR beta sequences accurately predicted the HLA-A and HLA-B alleles for most subjects in the first cohort. For the cohort, immune exposure information was limited to CMV serostatus. The presence/absence analyses assumed that sequencing depth was roughly uniform across donors, and that assumption may not be true. Strong co-occurrence of HLA alleles, especially DR and DQ, made assigning TCR associations to individual alleles difficult. Some IMGT-functional V segments, including TRBV6-2 and TRBV6-3, could not be distinguished by the 87-base-pair reads and were therefore excluded. Linkage disequilibrium might explain the correlated functional status among segregating V segments, but an unknown experimental factor could not be excluded. According to a later genetic analysis, donors in an Asian-associated ancestry cluster had fewer N-insertions in productive TCRs than the approximately 670-donor mean. Because counts were too low, about 17 rarely observed V segments, including chromosome 9 orphons, were excluded from the earlier analysis of about 500 of the donors. A later genetic analysis associated a missense DCLRE1C variant with V-gene and J-gene trimming of TCR beta chains, and an independent cohort replicated the association. The authors suggested that the approach could potentially be extended to other disease states and immunological phenotypes. A cluster of highly shared sequence variants was judged likely to represent a technical artifact of the sequencing pipeline. Because some donors lacked HLA typing at each locus, the association tests relied only on the typed subset. While some public TCRs were present in many individuals, most TCR sequences turned up only very rarely across donors. A later analysis found that TCR association rates varied across HLA loci, with DRB1 alleles showing the most associated TCRs and HLA-C alleles the fewest. The classifier was reported to diagnose cytomegalovirus status with high specificity and sensitivity in both the original and validation cohorts. Broadly in line with IMGT annotations, most TCR beta V segments showed up in productive rearrangements about 87% or about 30% of the time in an earlier analysis of about 500 of the donors. A later analysis found that HLA-associated TCR beta chains were more clonally expanded and had lower generation probabilities than equally common non-associated chains. The cohort was sequenced for TCR beta chains only, and without alpha or paired-chain data the features that could be detected were limited. A total of 150 to 200 TCR beta chains were listed by the study as associated with cytomegalovirus. Most CMV-associated TCR beta chains appeared to be HLA-restricted in a later analysis, and the HLA associations seemed to be driven largely by CMV exposure. At a false discovery rate of 0.05, a later analysis linked 15,000 to 20,000 TCR beta sequences to specific HLA alleles.

There are 21 amino acids in the CDR3, from cysteine to phenylalanine inclusive. Of the read, only the CDR3 DNA is kept; its 63 bases are in frame from base 1. Germline trimming amounts to 5 bases on V and 3 bases on J, with 24 as the count of junction bases outside the gene matches. The CDR1 and CDR2 encoded by the germline V gene are MDHEN and SYDVKM. The cohort consisted of 600 or so healthy bone marrow donors. At the time of sampling, every cohort member was nominally healthy, though immune exposures that went unrecorded were likely present. The donor was CMV seropositive and was included in the group of 290 or so seropositive cohort members. A peripheral blood sample was provided by each donor, and peripheral blood mononuclear cells were used for TCR beta sequencing. The Qiagen DNeasy Blood Extraction Kit was used to extract genomic DNA from the blood cell samples. Note on this clone: Its binding antigen is unknown. No base quality values were provided; no much bigger clone lies one nucleotide off.

Libraries were constructed by the immunoSEQ multiplex PCR assay. The multiplex PCR relied on a mix of 60 forward primers for TCR Vbeta segments and 13 reverse primers for TCR Jbeta segments. Amplification of the CDR3 region of rearranged TCR beta genes was performed with a multiplex PCR assay on genomic DNA. The Illumina HiSeq System was used to sequence the amplified TCR beta libraries as 87-base-pair reads. The source study handled its data this way. A later analysis counted tens of millions of unique TCR beta chains across the 550 to 750 repertoires, and some 11 million of these chains were shared by at least two donors. Raw reads were error-corrected and collapsed into unique sequences with a nearest-neighbor algorithm that merged closely related sequences to remove PCR and sequencing errors. To assign V, D and J gene segments, CDR3 sequences were aligned to IMGT reference sequences. For a sequence to be retained, a match of at least six nucleotides was required to both a V gene segment and a J gene segment. Rearrangements were called productive when the CDR3 lacked stop codons and stayed in frame with V and J; all others were non-productive. Following IMGT convention, CDR3 was defined as the stretch from the second conserved V-encoded cysteine to the conserved J-encoded phenylalanine. Sequences without an unambiguous match to a single V gene segment were excluded from the earlier analysis of several hundred of the donors. In an earlier analysis of around 600 of the donors, V segments were called functional above 56.7% productive rearrangements and were called segregating when the between-donor standard deviation exceeded 5%. To diagnose cytomegalovirus status from the catalog of TCR beta chain sequences, a statistical classification framework was built. V and J gene assignment, in a later analysis, came from comparing TCR nucleotide sequences with IMGT/GENE-DB human TR gene sequences. A later analysis assigned CDR3 sequences and most-parsimonious VDJ recombination scenarios with the TCRdist pipeline. A later analysis defined each TCR beta chain by its CDR3 amino acid sequence plus V-gene family, and excluded reads lacking a unique V-gene family. As a way to deal with suspected cross-contamination and a sequencing artifact, a later analysis dropped 592 nucleotide sequences that were highly shared and had low generation probability. In a later analysis, a clonal expansion index was calculated for each public chain from normalized within-repertoire ranks of inferred template counts. In a later analysis, generation probabilities were computed using a VDJ recombination model fitted to out-of-frame rearrangements, and the results were checked against IGoR. In a later analysis, hypergeometric tests were used to score TCR-TCR, TCR-HLA and TCR-CMV co-occurrence, with a repertoire-size bias correction applied to TCR pairs. False discovery rates were estimated in a later analysis by permuting HLA or CMV assignments 20 times. In a later analysis, co-occurring TCRs were grouped using DBSCAN, and TCRdist sequence similarity was added for clustering within HLA-allele-positive subsets. For co-occurrence clustering, repertoires with fewer than 30,000 or more than 120,000 public chains were excluded, along with five or six repertoires with anomalous nucleotide sharing. Entries here come from immuneACCESS through TCRdb and include only in-frame sequences with V and J called. Some clones fail to appear in such tables; in the studies checked, an unresolved V gene covers under half of the shortfall, and the cause of the remainder is unknown. V and J calls and clone size are as listed in that table; D and trimming were resolved from the DNA. This sample comprises under 150,000 clones, roughly 78% of them detected only once. The ten largest make up over 2.5% of the sample.

Sequences were obtained from PBMCs. The sequence derives from a man aged 35 to 55 in good health and CMV-seropositive. Recombination joined TRBV28 with TRBJ2-1, with TRBD2 identical over 8 junction bases. The DNA sequence is TGTGCCAGCAGTACCCTTGCGGGGACTAGAGGACCAAAGGACGACTACAATGAGCAGTTCTTC. The translation is CASSTLAGTRGPKDDYNEQFF.